The rows below give T cell receptor beta chains drawn from one sample of a study of blood T cell repertoires in COVID-19. Here immunoSEQ multiplex PCR was the method, and the copy in TCRdb shows in-frame clones only, minus some. In the table there are roughly 140,000 clones, under 90% of which are singletons. The sequenced sample consisted of PBMCs or T cells enriched from blood (not recorded which). The receptors here all came from a woman younger than 30 who had been exposed to COVID-19. Each CDR3 is given with its conserved first and last residue. D genes are given only for firm matches. Size tells how often a clone was seen (once, few, many) or the class of an expanded clone, and some rows leave it out.

J,length,V,D,size,CDR3,DNA
TRBJ2-1,16,TRBV24-1,-,-,CATSGNSDTPTYEQFF,TGTGCCACCAGTGGTAACTCAGACACTCCTACATATGAGCAGTTCTTC
TRBJ1-2,15,TRBV15,-,-,CATSRGRGIDGGYTF,TGTGCCACCAGCAGAGGACGGGGTATCGATGGAGGCTACACCTTC
TRBJ2-1,15,TRBV3-1/TRBV3-2,TRBD2,-,CASSQGTSGRNEQFF,TGTGCCAGCAGCCAAGGAACTAGCGGGAGAAATGAGCAGTTCTTC
TRBJ1-6,16,TRBV7-9,TRBD1,-,CASSSSRGQGKELLHF,TGTGCCAGCAGCTCGTCGAGGGGACAGGGGAAAGAGCTCCTCCACTTT
TRBJ2-1,12,TRBV7-9,-,-,CASSLVFNEQFF,TGTGCCAGCAGCTTAGTATTCAATGAGCAGTTCTTC
TRBJ2-6,19,TRBV5-1,-,-,CASSPLYGGTGSGANVLTF,TGCGCCAGCAGCCCCCTATATGGGGGCACCGGCTCTGGGGCCAACGTCCTGACTTTC
TRBJ2-1,12,TRBV5-8,-,once,CASSLRPYEQFF,TGTGCCAGCAGCCTGCGTCCATATGAGCAGTTCTTC
TRBJ2-3,17,TRBV7-9,TRBD1,-,CASSLAITDRGTDTQYF,TGTGCCAGCAGCTTAGCAATAACGGACAGGGGCACAGATACGCAGTATTTT
TRBJ2-7,15,TRBV6-5,-,-,CASSYRGSNSYEQYF,TGTGCCAGCAGTTATCGCGGCTCAAACTCCTACGAGCAGTACTTC
TRBJ1-4,15,TRBV7-6,-,-,CASSTGGRSNEKLFF,TGTGCCAGCAGCACGGGCGGGCGAAGTAATGAAAAACTGTTTTTT
TRBJ1-2,10,TRBV6-5,-,once,CATRRVGYTF,TGTGCCACCAGGCGGGTTGGCTACACCTTC
TRBJ2-7,14,TRBV4-1,TRBD2,-,CASSQALAGDKQYF,TGCGCCAGCAGCCAAGCACTAGCGGGAGACAAGCAGTACTTC
TRBJ1-5,14,TRBV18,-,few,CASSHGDYNQPQHF,TGTGCCAGCTCCCATGGGGACTATAATCAGCCCCAGCATTTT
TRBJ2-7,16,TRBV28,TRBD1,-,CASSDVDRTNSYEQYF,TGTGCCAGCAGTGACGTGGACAGGACAAACTCCTACGAGCAGTACTTC
TRBJ2-7,14,TRBV19,TRBD1,-,CASSRQGSSYEQYF,TGTGCCAGTAGTAGACAGGGCAGCTCCTACGAGCAGTACTTC
TRBJ1-1,15,TRBV11-2,-,-,CASSLAGHPNTEAFF,TGTGCCAGCAGCTTAGCCGGACACCCGAACACTGAAGCTTTCTTT
TRBJ2-5,14,TRBV28,-,-,CAIDRPGYGETQYF,TGTGCCATCGATAGACCGGGGTACGGGGAGACCCAGTACTTC
TRBJ2-1,16,TRBV6-4,TRBD2,few,CASSDYGTSGYNEQFF,TGTGCCAGCAGTGACTACGGGACTAGCGGGTACAATGAGCAGTTCTTC
TRBJ1-6,15,TRBV27,-,once,CASSLGSVRGSPLHF,TGTGCCAGCAGTTTAGGATCCGTGCGGGGTTCACCCCTCCACTTT
TRBJ2-3,14,TRBV7-2,TRBD2,-,CASSAGKGGDTQYF,TGTGCCAGCAGCGCGGGAAAGGGAGGGGATACGCAGTATTTT
TRBJ1-4,15,TRBV7-9,-,-,CASSGEEAGNEKLFF,TGTGCCAGCAGCGGGGAGGAGGCAGGGAATGAAAAACTGTTTTTT
TRBJ2-7,12,TRBV2,-,once,CASGPKFYEQYF,TGTGCCAGCGGGCCCAAATTTTACGAGCAGTACTTC
TRBJ2-7,12,TRBV12-3/TRBV12-4,-,-,CASSRQTYEQYF,TGTGCCAGCAGTCGACAGACCTACGAGCAGTACTTC
TRBJ1-4,13,TRBV30,-,-,CAWMESGEEKLFF,TGTGCCTGGATGGAATCAGGGGAAGAAAAACTGTTTTTT
TRBJ1-3,19,TRBV4-2,-,-,CASSQDPGGTKLSGNTIYF,TGTGCCAGCAGCCAAGATCCTGGCGGGACTAAACTCTCTGGAAACACCATATATTTT
TRBJ2-7,12,TRBV28,-,-,CASRGSFGEQYF,TGTGCCAGCAGGGGGAGCTTTGGAGAGCAGTACTTC
TRBJ2-2,13,TRBV7-2,-,-,CASDSSNTGELFF,TGTGCCAGCGACAGTTCGAACACCGGGGAGCTGTTTTTT
TRBJ1-2,15,TRBV19,TRBD1,-,CASRHAGTGGTGYTF,TGTGCCAGTAGGCACGCCGGGACAGGGGGCACTGGCTACACCTTC
TRBJ1-4,14,TRBV19,TRBD1,-,CASLRGGQERKLFF,TGTGCCAGTCTGAGGGGGGGACAGGAACGAAAACTGTTTTTT